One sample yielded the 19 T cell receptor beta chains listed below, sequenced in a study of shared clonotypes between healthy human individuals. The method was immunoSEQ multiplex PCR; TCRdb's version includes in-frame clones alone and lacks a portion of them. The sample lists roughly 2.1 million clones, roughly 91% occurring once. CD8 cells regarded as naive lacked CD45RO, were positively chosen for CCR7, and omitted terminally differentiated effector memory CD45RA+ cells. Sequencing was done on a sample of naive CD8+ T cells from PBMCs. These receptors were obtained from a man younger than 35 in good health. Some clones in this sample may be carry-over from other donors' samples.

The CDR3 here is CASSQARGGNEQFF. The CDR3 bases are TGTGCCAGCAGCCAAGCCCGGGGGGGCAATGAGCAGTTCTTC. V is TRBV4-2 and J is TRBJ2-1; 8 nucleotides agree with TRBD2. Looked up from germline, CDR1 is LGHNA and CDR2 is YNFKEQ. The CDR3 runs to 14 residues. The trim removed 1 base at V and 6 bases at J, leaving 2 bases unmatched.

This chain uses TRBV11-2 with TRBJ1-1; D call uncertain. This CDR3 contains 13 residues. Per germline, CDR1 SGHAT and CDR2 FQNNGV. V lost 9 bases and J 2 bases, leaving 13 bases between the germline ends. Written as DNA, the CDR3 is TGTGCCAGTACGGGCACTCATAACACTGAAGCTTTCTTT. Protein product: CASTGTHNTEAFF.

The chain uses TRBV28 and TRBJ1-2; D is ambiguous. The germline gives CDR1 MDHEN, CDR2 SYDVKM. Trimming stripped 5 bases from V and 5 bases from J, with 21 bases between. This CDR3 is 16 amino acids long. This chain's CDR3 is CASSTRGSLPPYGYTF. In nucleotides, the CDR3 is TGTGCCAGCAGTACACGCGGGTCTCTTCCCCCTTATGGCTACACCTTC.

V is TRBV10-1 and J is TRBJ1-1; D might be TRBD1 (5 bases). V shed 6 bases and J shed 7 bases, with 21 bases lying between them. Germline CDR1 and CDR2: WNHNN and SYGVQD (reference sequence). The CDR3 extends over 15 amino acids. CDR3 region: CASSEGTLTKSEAFF. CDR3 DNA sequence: TGCGCCAGCAGCGAAGGGACGCTTACGAAGAGTGAAGCTTTCTTT.

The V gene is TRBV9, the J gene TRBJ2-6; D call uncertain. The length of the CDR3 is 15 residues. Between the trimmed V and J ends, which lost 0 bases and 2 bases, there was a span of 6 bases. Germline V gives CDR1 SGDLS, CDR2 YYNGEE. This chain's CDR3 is CASSVGRTGANVLTF. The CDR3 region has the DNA TGTGCCAGCAGCGTAGGGCGCACTGGGGCCAACGTCCTGACTTTC.

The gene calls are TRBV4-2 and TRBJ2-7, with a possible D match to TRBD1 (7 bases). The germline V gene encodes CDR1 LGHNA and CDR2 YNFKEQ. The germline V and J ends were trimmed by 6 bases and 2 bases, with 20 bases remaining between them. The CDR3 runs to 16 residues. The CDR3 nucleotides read TGTGCCAGCAGGCTTGCGGGACAGATCTTCCCCTACGAGCAGTACTTC. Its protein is CASRLAGQIFPYEQYF.

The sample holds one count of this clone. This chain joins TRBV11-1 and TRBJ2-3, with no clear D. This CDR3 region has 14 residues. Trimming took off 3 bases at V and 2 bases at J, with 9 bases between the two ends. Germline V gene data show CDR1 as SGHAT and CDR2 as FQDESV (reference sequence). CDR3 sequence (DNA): TGTGCCAGCAGCTTTGACCGAGCCACAGATACGCAGTATTTT. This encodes CASSFDRATDTQYF.

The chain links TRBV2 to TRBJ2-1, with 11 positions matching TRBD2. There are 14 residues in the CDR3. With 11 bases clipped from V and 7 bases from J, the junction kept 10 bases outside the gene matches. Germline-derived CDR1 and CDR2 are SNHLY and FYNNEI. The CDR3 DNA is TGTGCCGGCCAAACTAGCGGGAGTTCGAATGAGCAGTTCTTC. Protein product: CAGQTSGSSNEQFF.

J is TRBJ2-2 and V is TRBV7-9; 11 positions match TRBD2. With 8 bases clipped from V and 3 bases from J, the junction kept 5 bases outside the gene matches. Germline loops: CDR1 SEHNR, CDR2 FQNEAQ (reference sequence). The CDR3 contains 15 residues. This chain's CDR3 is CASGGTSGYTGELFF. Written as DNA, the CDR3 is TGTGCCAGCGGCGGGACTAGCGGATACACCGGGGAGCTGTTTTTT.

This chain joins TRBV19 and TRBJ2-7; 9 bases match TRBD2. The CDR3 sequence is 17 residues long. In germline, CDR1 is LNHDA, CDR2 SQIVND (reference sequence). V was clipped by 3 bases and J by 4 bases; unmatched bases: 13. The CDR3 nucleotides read TGTGCCAGTAGTATCCGTCTGCGGGAGGGCCGGTTGTACGAGCAGTACTTC. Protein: CASSIRLREGRLYEQYF.

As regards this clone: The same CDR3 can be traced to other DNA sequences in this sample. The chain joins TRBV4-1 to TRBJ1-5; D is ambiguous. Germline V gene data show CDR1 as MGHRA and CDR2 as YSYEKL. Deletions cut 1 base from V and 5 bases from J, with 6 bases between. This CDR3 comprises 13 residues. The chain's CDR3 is CASSQGVDQPQHF. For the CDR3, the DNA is TGCGCCAGCAGCCAAGGCGTCGATCAGCCCCAGCATTTT.

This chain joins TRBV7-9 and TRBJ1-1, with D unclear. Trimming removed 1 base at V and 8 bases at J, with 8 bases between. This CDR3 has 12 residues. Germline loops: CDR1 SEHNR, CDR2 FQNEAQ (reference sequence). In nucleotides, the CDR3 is TGTGCCAGCAGCTTAGAGGCAGAAGAAGCTTTCTTT. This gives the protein CASSLEAEEAFF.

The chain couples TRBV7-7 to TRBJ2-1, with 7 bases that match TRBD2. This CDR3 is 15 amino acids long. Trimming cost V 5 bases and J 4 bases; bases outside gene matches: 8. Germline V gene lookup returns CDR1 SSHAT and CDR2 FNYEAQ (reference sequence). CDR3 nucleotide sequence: TGTGCCAGCAGCCGGGACTACGGGCCATACAATGAGCAGTTCTTC. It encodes CASSRDYGPYNEQFF. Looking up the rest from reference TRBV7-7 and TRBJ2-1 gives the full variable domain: GAGVSQSPRYKVTKRGQDVTLRCDPISSHATLYWYQQALGQGPEFLTYFNYEAQPDKSGLPSDRFSAERPEGSISTLTIQRTEQRDSAMYRCASSRDYGPYNEQFFGPGTRLTVL.

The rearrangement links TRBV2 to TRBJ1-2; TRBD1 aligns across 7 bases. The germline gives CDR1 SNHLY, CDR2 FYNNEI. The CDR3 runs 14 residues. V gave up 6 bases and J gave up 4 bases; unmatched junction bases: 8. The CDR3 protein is CASRGDRVGYGYTF. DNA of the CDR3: TGTGCCAGCAGGGGCGACAGGGTTGGCTATGGCTACACCTTC.

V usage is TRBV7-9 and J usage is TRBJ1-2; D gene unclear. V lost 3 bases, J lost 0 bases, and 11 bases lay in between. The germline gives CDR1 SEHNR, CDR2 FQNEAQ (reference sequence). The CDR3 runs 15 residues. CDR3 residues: CASSFHSTPNYGYTF. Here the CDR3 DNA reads TGTGCCAGCAGCTTTCACAGTACCCCTAACTATGGCTACACCTTC.

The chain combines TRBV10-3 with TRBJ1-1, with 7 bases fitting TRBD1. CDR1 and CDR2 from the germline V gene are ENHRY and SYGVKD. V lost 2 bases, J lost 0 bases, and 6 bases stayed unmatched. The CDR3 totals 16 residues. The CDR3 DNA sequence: TGTGCCATCAGTGAGAGGACAGGAGTCATGAACACTGAAGCTTTCTTT. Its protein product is CAISERTGVMNTEAFF.

In nucleotides, the CDR3 is TGTGCCAGCAGCTTGGACCCGGAGTTAGAGCAGTACTTC. It encodes CASSLDPELEQYF. This chain joins TRBV5-4 and TRBJ2-7, with D hard to call. Germline assignment: CDR1 SGHNT and CDR2 YYREEE (reference sequence). V was cut by 0 bases and J by 7 bases, with 11 bases left in between. The CDR3 length is 13 residues.

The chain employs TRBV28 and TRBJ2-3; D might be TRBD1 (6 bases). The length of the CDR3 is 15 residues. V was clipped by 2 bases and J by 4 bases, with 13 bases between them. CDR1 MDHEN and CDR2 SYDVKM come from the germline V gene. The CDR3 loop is CASSLPRQVPDTQYF. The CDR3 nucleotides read TGTGCCAGCAGTTTACCCCGACAGGTTCCAGATACGCAGTATTTT.

CDR3 protein: CASSVGQGVQQNIQYF. The CDR3, as DNA: TGTGCCAGCAGCGTCGGACAGGGGGTACAACAGAACATTCAGTACTTC. The gene calls are TRBV7-9 and TRBJ2-4; 10 nucleotides line up with TRBD1. The CDR3 totals 16 residues. V was clipped by 5 bases and J by 7 bases; unmatched bases: 11. The germline V gene has CDR1 SEHNR and CDR2 FQNEAQ (reference sequence).